This T cell receptor beta chain was captured in a study of blood T cell repertoires in COVID-19. On the study more broadly: Samples taken during acute and convalescent COVID-19 were collected in the United States, Italy and Spain. T cells, B-cell-depleted T cells, or PBMCs supplied cDNA or gDNA.

Data came from immunoSEQ multiplex PCR; TCRdb stores just in-frame clones and leaves some out. The data hold 85,000 to 95,000 clones, with approximately 80% observed a single time. CDR1 and CDR2 (germline): SGHVS, FQNEAQ. The CDR3 runs to 13 residues. Between the trimmed V and J ends, which lost 1 base and 2 bases, there was a span of 5 bases. The material sequenced was peripheral blood. The rearrangement links TRBV7-8 to TRBJ1-1, with D unresolved. This sequence originates from a man between 65 and 85 years old with acute or convalescent COVID-19. The CDR3: CASSLVRNTEAFF. The CDR3 nucleotides are TGTGCCAGCAGCTTAGTGCGCAACACTGAAGCTTTCTTT.